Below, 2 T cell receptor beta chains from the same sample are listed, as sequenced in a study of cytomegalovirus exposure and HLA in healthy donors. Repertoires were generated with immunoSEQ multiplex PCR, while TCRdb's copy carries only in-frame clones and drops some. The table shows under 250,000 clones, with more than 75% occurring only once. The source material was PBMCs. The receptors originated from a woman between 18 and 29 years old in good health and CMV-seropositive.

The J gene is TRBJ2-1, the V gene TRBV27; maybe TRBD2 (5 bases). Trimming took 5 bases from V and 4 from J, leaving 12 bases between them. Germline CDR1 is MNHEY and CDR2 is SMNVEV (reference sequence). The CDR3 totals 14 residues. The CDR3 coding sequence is TGTGCCAGCAGTCCTGGGAGCGGTTACAATGAGCAGTTCTTC. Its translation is CASSPGSGYNEQFF.

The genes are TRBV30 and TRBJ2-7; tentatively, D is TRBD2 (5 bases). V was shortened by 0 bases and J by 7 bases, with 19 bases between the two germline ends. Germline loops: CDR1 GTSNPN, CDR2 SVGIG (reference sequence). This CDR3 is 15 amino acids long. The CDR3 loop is CAWSVLDSWIGEQYF. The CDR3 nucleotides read TGTGCCTGGAGTGTACTGGACTCGTGGATAGGTGAGCAGTACTTC.